This T cell receptor beta chain was retrieved from a study of blood T cell repertoires in COVID-19. TCRdb's table, derived via immunoSEQ multiplex PCR, lists solely in-frame clones and lacks some. The sample includes around 100,000 clones, just over 85% of them seen just once. This clone showed up just once. The length of the CDR3 is 16 residues. The germline V gene has CDR1 LGHDT and CDR2 YNNKEL (reference sequence). The germline V and J ends were trimmed by 4 bases and 4 bases, with 19 bases remaining between them. V is TRBV3-1 (or the pseudogene TRBV3-2) and J is TRBJ1-2; perhaps TRBD1 as D (5 bases). Sequencing input: PBMCs or T cells enriched from blood (not recorded which). The clonotype was recovered from a woman in her 50s who had recovered from COVID-19. CDR3 bases: TGTGCCAGCAGCCGTGGACTTGGGGGGACCCGCTATGGCTACACCTTC. Protein: CASSRGLGGTRYGYTF.